This TCR beta chain was identified in a study of blood T cell repertoires in COVID-19. This clone was observed a handful of times. V lost 3 bases and J lost 5; bases outside the gene matches: 11. The CDR3 has 16 amino acids. CDR1 is MNHNS, CDR2 SASEGT, per germline. Generated by immunoSEQ multiplex PCR, the TCRdb table keeps only in-frame clones and is missing some. Seen here are approximately 300,000 clones, approximately 90% observed once, and the top ten hold 6.8%. This chain uses TRBV6-1 with TRBJ2-7; 9 positions match TRBD1. Material for sequencing was peripheral blood. The sequence came from a woman in her twenties or thirties with COVID-19, enrolled during active disease. The CDR3 loop is CASSESPGQGADEQYF. CDR3 coding DNA: TGTGCCAGCAGTGAGTCCCCGGGACAGGGAGCGGACGAGCAGTACTTC.